The TCR beta chain under discussion was sequenced for a study of T cell repertoires in cytomegalovirus infection. As for the study in general: Public TCR beta signature analysis indicated the presence of both CMV infection and matching HLA type.

From the reads, TCRdb called clonotypes with MiXCR, one entry per CDR3 protein. The sample has some 800,000 distinct CDR3 sequences, 29% seen once. Germline loops: CDR1 SEHNR, CDR2 FQNEAQ (reference sequence). V trimming: 7 bases; J trimming: 5 bases; junction bases outside the gene matches: 9. This CDR3 region has 14 residues. On this clonotype: Its antigen is currently unknown.

The receptor was derived from a human donor in good health (CMV status not recorded). Some clones in this sample may be carry-over from other donors' samples. The chain joins TRBV7-9 to TRBJ1-1; 8 bases are shared with TRBD1. The sample in question was cultured CD8+ T cells from PBMCs, obtained from culture after CMV antigen stimulation. DNA of the CDR3: TGTGCCAGCACCTGGACAGGGCAGGGGACTGAAGCTTTCTTT. Translation: CASTWTGQGTEAFF.